These 25 T cell receptor beta chains were sequenced from one sample in a study of T cell responses to AZD1222 COVID-19 vaccine. TCRdb's table, derived via immunoSEQ multiplex PCR, lists solely in-frame clones and lacks some. The sample consists of more than 70,000 clones, 91% of them appearing once. This specimen consisted of peripheral blood, obtained 28 days after the second AZD1222 dose. Every receptor here comes from an adult who received the AZD1222 COVID-19 vaccine.

J is TRBJ1-4 and V is TRBV30; D perhaps matches TRBD1 (6 bases). Germline-derived CDR1 and CDR2 are GTSNPN and SVGIG (reference sequence). The V and J ends lost 1 base and 3 bases respectively, with 12 bases between them. The CDR3 is 15 residues long. The CDR3 reads CAWSAPGASNEKLFF. CDR3 nucleotides: TGTGCCTGGAGTGCCCCGGGGGCATCTAATGAAAAACTGTTTTTT.

The J gene is TRBJ2-7, the V gene TRBV3-1 (or the pseudogene TRBV3-2), with 9 positions matching TRBD1. With V trimmed by 4 bases and J by 4 bases, 5 bases remained unmatched. CDR3 length: 14 amino acids. Germline V gives CDR1 LGHDT, CDR2 YNNKEL (reference sequence). The CDR3 spells CASSPGTGIYEQYF. The CDR3 DNA is TGTGCCAGCAGCCCCGGGACAGGGATTTACGAGCAGTACTTC.

In this sample, this clone turned up a few times. This chain's CDR3 is CASSFRSGASTDTQYF. The CDR3 DNA reads TGTGCCAGCAGCTTTAGATCGGGAGCCAGCACAGATACGCAGTATTTT. This sequence joins TRBV3-1 (or the pseudogene TRBV3-2) and TRBJ2-3; a possible D gene is TRBD2 (6 bases). V lost 5 bases and J 0 bases, leaving 15 bases between the germline ends. Germline values: CDR1 LGHDT, CDR2 YNNKEL (reference sequence). CDR3 length: 16 amino acids.

On this clone itself: The sample carries other DNA sequences with the same CDR3. The CDR3 bases are TGCGCCAGCAGCTTGGGGTCGGGTGGAAACACCATATATTTT. This sequence encodes CASSLGSGGNTIYF. The chain carries TRBV5-1 and TRBJ1-3; the D is unclear. CDR1 SGHRS and CDR2 YFSETQ come from the germline V gene. This CDR3 comprises 14 residues. V was clipped by 0 bases and J by 3 bases, with 7 bases between them.

This chain joins TRBV10-3 and TRBJ2-3; D ambiguous. The CDR3 consists of 15 residues. V was pared by 0 bases and J by 0 bases, with 7 bases between. Germline loops: CDR1 ENHRY, CDR2 SYGVKD. Here the CDR3 DNA reads TGTGCCATCAGTGAGTCGATGTCTAGCACAGATACGCAGTATTTT. It specifies CAISESMSSTDTQYF.

In DNA form, the CDR3 reads TGTGCCAGCAGCGCTGGGACAGAACTACGGGGGACAGATACGCAGTATTTT. This translates into CASSAGTELRGTDTQYF. The rearrangement joins TRBV5-4 to TRBJ2-3; TRBD1 might be the D (7 bases). Trimming removed 4 bases at V and 3 bases at J, with 21 bases between. Germline loops: CDR1 SGHNT, CDR2 YYREEE (reference sequence). The CDR3 covers 17 residues.

The genes are TRBV9 and TRBJ2-2; 16 bases line up with TRBD2. Germline V gene lookup returns CDR1 SGDLS and CDR2 YYNGEE. With 3 bases clipped from V and 4 bases from J, the junction kept 6 bases outside the gene matches. The CDR3 is 18 amino acids. The CDR3 region has the DNA TGTGCCAGCAGCGCCGGGACTAGCGGGAGGGCCGGCACCGGGGAGCTGTTTTTT. Translated, it gives CASSAGTSGRAGTGELFF.

The V gene is TRBV25-1, the J gene TRBJ2-1; D gene uncertain. Germline-derived CDR1 and CDR2 are MGHDK and SYGVNS. V gave up 6 bases and J gave up 5 bases, with 8 bases separating them. The CDR3 consists of 12 residues. The CDR3 DNA sequence: TGTGCCAGCAGGGGTTTGGACAATGAGCAGTTCTTC. Amino acid sequence: CASRGLDNEQFF.

This rearrangement joins TRBV5-4 to TRBJ2-1, with TRBD2 matching over 14 bases. V lost 3 bases, J lost 4 bases, and 9 bases stayed unmatched. CDR1 SGHNT and CDR2 YYREEE come from the germline V gene (reference sequence). The CDR3 has 18 amino acids. CDR3 nucleotides: TGTGCCAGCAGCTCAGGGACTAGCGGGAGAAGTCGGTACAATGAGCAGTTCTTC. This sequence encodes CASSSGTSGRSRYNEQFF.

This chain uses TRBV19 with TRBJ1-1, with TRBD1 matching 8 bases. The trim removed 5 bases at V and 0 bases at J, leaving 2 bases unmatched. The length of the CDR3 is 14 residues. CDR1 is LNHDA and CDR2 is SQIVND in the germline V gene (reference sequence). The CDR3, as DNA: TGTGCCAGTAGTTGGGACAGGATGAACACTGAAGCTTTCTTT. It encodes CASSWDRMNTEAFF.

CDR3 in DNA: TGCAGTGCTAGTGACGGAAACGCGTACAATGAGCAGTTCTTC. Its translation is CSASDGNAYNEQFF. The genes are TRBV20-1 and TRBJ2-1; D is undetermined. The CDR3 sequence is 14 residues long. V gave up 3 bases and J gave up 4 bases, with 13 bases separating them. Germline CDR1 is DFQATT and CDR2 is SNEGSKA (reference sequence).

The rearrangement uses TRBV7-9 and TRBJ2-7; 11 bases line up with TRBD1. CDR3 length: 18 residues. The ends lost 4 bases at V and 4 bases at J; junction bases unmatched: 15. Germline assignment: CDR1 SEHNR and CDR2 FQNEAQ (reference sequence). This CDR3 reads CASSSITLDRGREYEQYF. CDR3 DNA sequence: TGTGCCAGCAGCTCAATTACGTTGGACAGGGGGCGCGAGTACGAGCAGTACTTC.

This clone was counted a few times. The chain carries TRBV6-1 and TRBJ1-6, with a tentative D call TRBD1 (5 bases). V dropped 1 base and J dropped 9 bases, with 7 bases sitting between them. CDR3 length equals 13 residues. Germline CDR1 MNHNS, CDR2 SASEGT. The CDR3 DNA reads as TGTGCCAGCAGTGAAGACAGGATTTCACCCCTCCACTTT. Protein sequence: CASSEDRISPLHF.

Details on this clone: This sample includes further DNA sequences coding for the same CDR3. V and J are TRBV27 and TRBJ1-4; D unresolved. The CDR3 sequence is 17 residues long. CDR1 is MNHEY and CDR2 is SMNVEV in the germline V gene (reference sequence). Trimming left V 6 bases short and J 6 bases short, with 23 bases between. In DNA form, the CDR3 reads TGTGCCAGCAGGGTTCGGCCGGGCCGAAGCTCGGATGAAAAACTGTTTTTT. It is translated as CASRVRPGRSSDEKLFF.

This clone occurred once. The V call is TRBV7-2, the J call TRBJ2-5; D could derive from TRBD1 or TRBD2 (5 bases each). With 6 bases removed from V and 5 bases from J, the gap between germline ends came to 13 bases. The CDR3 spans 13 residues. The V gene's germline CDR1 is SGHTA and CDR2 FQGNSA. CDR3 region: CASSSLWGETQYF. In nucleotides, the CDR3 is TGTGCCAGCAGTAGTTTATGGGGGGAGACCCAGTACTTC.

This sequence joins TRBV5-1 and TRBJ2-7; 9 bases agree with TRBD2. V shed 0 bases and J 6 bases; nucleotides not matched to a gene: 4. CDR1 is SGHRS, CDR2 YFSETQ, per germline. The CDR3 covers 14 residues. Written as DNA, the CDR3 is TGCGCCAGCAGCTTGGCTAGCGGGAATGGCGAGCAGTACTTC. Residues: CASSLASGNGEQYF.

The chain links TRBV19 to TRBJ2-2; D unclear. Trimming removed 2 bases at V and 7 bases at J, with 5 bases between. Germline V gene lookup returns CDR1 LNHDA and CDR2 SQIVND (reference sequence). The CDR3 contains 12 residues. CDR3 sequence (DNA): TGTGCCAGTAGTATAAGGAACGGGGAGCTGTTTTTT. Its protein product is CASSIRNGELFF.

DNA of the CDR3: TGTGCCAGCAGTTTAACACCCCAGGGGAACGAGCAGTACTTC. It codes for CASSLTPQGNEQYF. V gene TRBV28 combines with J gene TRBJ2-7; D is perhaps TRBD1 (6 bases). The CDR3 totals 14 residues. Between the trimmed V and J ends, which lost 2 bases and 5 bases, there was a span of 13 bases. The germline V gene encodes CDR1 MDHEN and CDR2 SYDVKM.

V usage is TRBV9 and J usage is TRBJ2-4; 8 bases are a match to TRBD2. CDR1 and CDR2 (germline): SGDLS, YYNGEE. V dropped 6 bases and J dropped 4; count of bases not matched to a gene: 6. The CDR3 consists of 14 residues. The CDR3 spells CASTPGLGKNIQYF. Written as DNA, the CDR3 is TGTGCCAGCACCCCGGGACTAGGGAAAAACATTCAGTACTTC.

CDR3 protein: CSVGSGQSDDTQYF. The CDR3 DNA reads TGCAGCGTGGGGTCGGGACAGTCCGATGATACGCAGTATTTT. The chain couples TRBV29-1 to TRBJ2-3; 7 nucleotides line up with TRBD1. Losses at the gene ends were 6 bases for V and 6 bases for J; bases not matched to a gene: 12. Germline V CDR1 and CDR2: SQVTM, ANQGSEA. The CDR3 has 14 residues.

V gene TRBV5-1 combines with J gene TRBJ2-5; 7 bases map to TRBD1. Looked up from germline, CDR1 is SGHRS and CDR2 is YFSETQ. V shed 7 bases and J 0 bases; nucleotides not matched to a gene: 6. The CDR3 sequence is 14 residues long. The CDR3 reads CASGWGQNQETQYF. The CDR3 DNA reads TGCGCCAGCGGGTGGGGACAGAACCAAGAGACCCAGTACTTC.

This chain connects TRBV12-3 or TRBV12-4 to TRBJ2-7; D is ambiguous. The CDR3 has 13 amino acids. The V end lost 1 base, the J end lost 2 bases, and 6 bases lay between the germline ends. In DNA form, the CDR3 reads TGTGCCAGCAGTTTAGTGGGAACCTACGAGCAGTACTTC. Its protein is CASSLVGTYEQYF.

This chain uses TRBV5-1 with TRBJ1-2; unclear D gene. The germline V gene encodes CDR1 SGHRS and CDR2 YFSETQ. With 4 bases removed from V and 0 bases from J, the gap between germline ends came to 13 bases. CDR3 length: 15 amino acids. CDR3 sequence: CASSLTPLANYGYTF. DNA of the CDR3: TGCGCCAGCAGCCTTACACCCTTAGCTAACTATGGCTACACCTTC.

The rearrangement uses TRBV7-9 and TRBJ2-3; the match to TRBD2 covers 11 bases. V shed 1 base and J 0 bases; nucleotides not matched to a gene: 0. The CDR3 has 16 amino acids. Germline values: CDR1 SEHNR, CDR2 FQNEAQ (reference sequence). DNA of the CDR3: TGTGCCAGCAGCTTAGGGACTAGCGGGAGCACAGATACGCAGTATTTT. Translation: CASSLGTSGSTDTQYF.

V is TRBV27 and J is TRBJ1-6, with D unresolved. Per the germline V gene, CDR1 is MNHEY and CDR2 is SMNVEV (reference sequence). V was clipped by 0 bases and J by 6 bases, with 6 bases between them. The CDR3 consists of 14 residues. Here the CDR3 DNA reads TGTGCCAGCAGTTTATCATGGGGTAATTCACCCCTCCACTTT. Encoded protein: CASSLSWGNSPLHF.